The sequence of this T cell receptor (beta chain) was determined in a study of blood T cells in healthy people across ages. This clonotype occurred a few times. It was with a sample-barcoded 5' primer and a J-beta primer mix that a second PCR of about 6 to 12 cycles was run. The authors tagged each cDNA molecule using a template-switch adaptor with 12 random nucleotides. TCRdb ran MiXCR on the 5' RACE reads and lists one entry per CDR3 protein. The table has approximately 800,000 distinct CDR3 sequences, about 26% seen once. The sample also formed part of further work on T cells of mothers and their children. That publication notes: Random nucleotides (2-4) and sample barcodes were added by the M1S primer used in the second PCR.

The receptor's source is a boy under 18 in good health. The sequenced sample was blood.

In nucleotides, the CDR3 is TGCGCCAGCAGTCGAGGTGGTGGAAACACCATATATTTT. Translating it yields CASSRGGGNTIYF. The chain links TRBV5-1 to TRBJ1-3; the D is unclear. CDR3 length: 13 residues. Per germline, CDR1 SGHRS and CDR2 YFSETQ. Trimming cost V 5 bases and J 3 bases, with 9 bases left between them. The entire variable domain, with the rest obtained from reference TRBV5-1 and TRBJ1-3, is as follows: KAGVTQTPRYLIKTRGQQVTLSCSPISGHRSVSWYQQTPGQGLQFLFEYFSETQRNKGNFPGRFSGRQFSNSRSEMNVSTLELGDSALYLCASSRGGGNTIYFGEGSWLTVV.